This T cell receptor beta chain derives from a study of regulatory T cells in long-lasting Graves disease. Background on the study: Antithyroid drugs had been taken under 3 months by newly diagnosed Graves' patients.

As for this clonotype: No antigen is known for it. One end of the junction fails to match germline, which may point to a read error.

Time point noted: newly diagnosed GD, antithyroid drugs for less than 3 months. PBMC RNA was the source of the TCR library. Building of the TCR beta libraries involved iRepertoire HTBI primers and Arm-PCR of CDR3 regions. TCRdb ran MiXCR on the multiplex PCR reads and lists one entry per CDR3 protein. The data show roughly 500,000 distinct CDR3 sequences, roughly 15% seen once. The CDR3 runs to 16 residues. Germline CDR1 and CDR2: SGDLS and YYNGEE. Study results and limitations: TRBV28 was favored in persistent disease, as were TRBJ1-2 and TRBJ2-5.

The sample was also linked to a second study, of T cells in Graves' hyperthyroidism and ophthalmopathy. Turning to that study: In patients aged 18 to 65, hyperthyroidism was newly diagnosed, with duration under 2 months.

The source is a woman aged 50 to 60 with Graves disease. J is TRBJ2-5 and V is TRBV9; 8 nucleotides line up with TRBD2. Here the sequenced sample was peripheral blood mononuclear cells (PBMCs), taken at new diagnosis, from a patient treated with antithyroid drugs. CDR3 nucleotide sequence: TGTGTCAGCAGCGAAGGCATTAGCGGGGCCCAAGAGACCCAGTACTTC. This gives the protein CVSSEGISGAQETQYF.